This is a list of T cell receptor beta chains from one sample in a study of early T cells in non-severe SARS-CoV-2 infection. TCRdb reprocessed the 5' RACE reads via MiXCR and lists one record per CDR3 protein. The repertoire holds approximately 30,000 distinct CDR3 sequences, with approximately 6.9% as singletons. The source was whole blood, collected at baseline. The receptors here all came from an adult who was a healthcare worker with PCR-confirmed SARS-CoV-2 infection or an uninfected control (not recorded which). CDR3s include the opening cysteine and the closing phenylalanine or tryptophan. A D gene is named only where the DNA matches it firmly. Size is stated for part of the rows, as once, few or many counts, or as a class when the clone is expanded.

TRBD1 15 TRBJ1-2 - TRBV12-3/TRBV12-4 CASSFSGGESHGYTF TGTGCCAGCAGCTTCTCAGGGGGTGAATCCCATGGCTACACCTTC
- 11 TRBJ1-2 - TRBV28 CASTGTSRYTF TGTGCCAGTACAGGGACTTCGCGCTACACCTTC
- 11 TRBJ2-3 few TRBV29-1 CSVEDRDRRYF TGCAGCGTCGAAGATAGGGACCGCCGGTATTTT
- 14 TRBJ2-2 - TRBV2 CASSEKGRTGELFF TGTGCCAGCAGTGAAAAGGGACGCACCGGGGAGCTGTTTTTT
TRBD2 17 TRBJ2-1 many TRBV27 CASTSLGGSGRTNEQFF TGTGCCAGCACTAGTTTAGGGGGGAGCGGGAGAACGAATGAGCAGTTCTTC
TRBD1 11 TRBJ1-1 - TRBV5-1 CASSEGAKAFF TGCGCCAGCAGCGAGGGGGCGAAAGCTTTCTTT
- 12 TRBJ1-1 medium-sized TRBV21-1 CASLTGNTEAFF TGTGCCAGCCTTACAGGGAACACTGAAGCTTTCTTT
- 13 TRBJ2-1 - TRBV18 CASSPGQSNEQFF TGTGCCAGCTCACCAGGGCAGAGCAATGAGCAGTTCTTC
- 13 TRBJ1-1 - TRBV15 CATSRDERVGAFF TGTGCCACCAGCAGAGATGAGAGAGTGGGGGCTTTCTTT
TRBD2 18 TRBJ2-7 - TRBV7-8 CASSLARAGAYTLYEQYF TGTGCCAGCAGCTTAGCCCGAGCGGGAGCATATACGTTGTACGAGCAGTACTTC
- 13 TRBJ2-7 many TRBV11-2 CASSLGSLYEQYF TGTGCCAGCAGCTTGGGCAGTCTCTACGAGCAGTACTTC
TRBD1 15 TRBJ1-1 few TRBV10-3 CAISTPGQGNTEAFF TGTGCCATCAGTACCCCGGGACAGGGGAACACTGAAGCTTTCTTT
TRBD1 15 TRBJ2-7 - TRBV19 CACSTSTGALNEQYF TGTGCCTGTAGTACATCAACAGGGGCTCTCAACGAGCAGTACTTC
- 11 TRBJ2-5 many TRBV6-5 CASKWLETQYF TGTGCCAGCAAATGGTTGGAGACCCAGTACTTC
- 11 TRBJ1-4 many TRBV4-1 CASSQDEKLFF TGCGCCAGCAGCCAAGATGAAAAACTGTTTTTT
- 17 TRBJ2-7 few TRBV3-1 CASSQVKLGGQPYEQYF TGTGCCAGCAGCCAAGTTAAGTTGGGGGGACAGCCATACGAGCAGTACTTC
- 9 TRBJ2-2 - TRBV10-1 CASTGELFF TGCGCCAGCACCGGGGAGCTGTTTTTT
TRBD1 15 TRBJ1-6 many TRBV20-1 CSARLPPGGNSPLHF TGCAGTGCTAGACTCCCGCCAGGGGGCAATTCACCCCTCCACTTT
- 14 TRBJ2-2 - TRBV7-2 CASSQLFGTGELFF TGTGCCAGCAGCCAACTTTTTGGGACCGGGGAGCTGTTTTTT
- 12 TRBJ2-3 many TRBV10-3 CAISGSTDTQYF TGTGCCATCAGCGGTAGCACAGATACGCAGTATTTT
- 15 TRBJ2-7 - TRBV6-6 CASKRGTDNSYEQYF TGTGCCAGCAAAAGGGGGACGGACAACTCCTACGAGCAGTACTTC
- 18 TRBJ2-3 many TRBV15 CATSGLNRERALPDTQYF TGTGCCACCAGCGGGCTAAACAGGGAGCGGGCACTACCAGATACGCAGTATTTT
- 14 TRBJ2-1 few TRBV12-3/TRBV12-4 CASSFMGPHNEQFF TGTGCCAGCAGTTTTATGGGGCCCCACAATGAGCAGTTCTTC
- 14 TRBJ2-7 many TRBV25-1 CASTSRGSGYEQYF TGTGCCAGCACGTCTCGTGGTAGCGGCTACGAGCAGTACTTC
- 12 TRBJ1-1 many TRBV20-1 CSVQGLGTEAFF TGCAGTGTGCAGGGTTTGGGCACTGAAGCTTTCTTT
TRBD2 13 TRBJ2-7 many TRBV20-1 CSAGTSGRYEQYF TGCAGTGCCGGGACTAGCGGGAGGTACGAGCAGTACTTC
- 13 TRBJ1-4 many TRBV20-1 CSARYPLGEKLFF TGCAGTGCTAGGTACCCCTTGGGTGAAAAACTGTTTTTT
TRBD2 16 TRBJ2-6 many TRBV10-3 CAIRGTSGDGANVLTF TGTGCCATCAGAGGGACTAGCGGGGATGGGGCCAACGTCCTGACTTTC
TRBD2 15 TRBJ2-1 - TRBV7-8 CASEASGSSYNEQFF TGTGCCAGCGAGGCTAGCGGGAGTTCCTACAATGAGCAGTTCTTC
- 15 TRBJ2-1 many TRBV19 CASSTRQRSFNEQFF TGTGCCAGTAGTACGCGACAGCGGTCGTTCAATGAGCAGTTCTTC
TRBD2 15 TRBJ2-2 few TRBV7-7 CASSLSSGSAGELFF TGTGCTAGCAGCTTATCTAGCGGGAGTGCCGGGGAGCTGTTTTTT
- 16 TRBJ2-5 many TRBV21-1 CASSKRLAGGQETQYF TGTGCCAGCAGCAAGCGACTAGCGGGAGGGCAAGAGACCCAGTACTTC
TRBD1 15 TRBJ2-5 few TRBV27 CASSFLGQGEETQYF TGTGCCAGCAGTTTTTTGGGACAGGGGGAAGAGACCCAGTACTTC
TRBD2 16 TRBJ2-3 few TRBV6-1 CASRALAGVFTDTQYF TGTGCCAGCAGAGCACTAGCGGGAGTGTTTACAGATACGCAGTATTTT
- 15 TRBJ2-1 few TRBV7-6 CASSLLRVEGNEQFF TGTGCCAGCAGCTTACTCAGGGTGGAGGGCAATGAGCAGTTCTTC
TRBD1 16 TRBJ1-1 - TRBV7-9 CASSPTQTGPNTEAFF TGTGCCAGCAGCCCCACCCAGACAGGGCCGAACACTGAAGCTTTCTTT
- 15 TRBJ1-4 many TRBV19 CASSRLETRSEKLFF TGTGCCAGTAGTAGACTGGAGACCCGGAGTGAAAAACTGTTTTTT
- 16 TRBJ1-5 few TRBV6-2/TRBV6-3 CASSSGASGSNQPQHF TGTGCCAGCAGTTCAGGTGCTTCGGGTAGCAATCAGCCCCAGCATTTT
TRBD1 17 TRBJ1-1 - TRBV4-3 CASSQEWGGGRNTEAFF TGCGCCAGCAGCCAAGAATGGGGAGGGGGCAGGAACACTGAAGCTTTCTTT
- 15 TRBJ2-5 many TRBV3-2 CASSQVGREGETQYF TGTGCCAGCAGCCAAGTTGGCAGGGAGGGTGAGACCCAGTACTTC
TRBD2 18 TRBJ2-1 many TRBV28 CASSTSSGRNWINNEQFF TGTGCCAGCAGTACCTCTAGCGGGAGGAATTGGATTAACAATGAGCAGTTCTTC
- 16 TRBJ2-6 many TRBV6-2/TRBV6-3 CASSYEGGSGANVLTF TGTGCCAGCAGTTACGAAGGCGGCTCTGGGGCCAACGTCCTGACTTTC
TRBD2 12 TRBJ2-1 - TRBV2 CASSGTSYEQFF TGTGCCAGCAGCGGGACTAGCTATGAGCAGTTCTTC
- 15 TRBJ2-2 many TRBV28 CASSTSNLNTGELFF TGTGCCAGCAGCACTAGCAATTTGAACACCGGGGAGCTGTTTTTT
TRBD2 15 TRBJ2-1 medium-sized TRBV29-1 CSARLAGLSYNEQFF TGCAGCGCCAGACTAGCGGGACTCTCCTACAATGAGCAGTTCTTC